What follows are 19 T cell receptor beta chains derived from one specimen sequenced in a study of blood T cells in healthy people across ages. Sample-barcoded 5' priming and a J-beta primer mix drove a second PCR of about 6 to 12 cycles. TCRdb recomputed calls from the 5' RACE reads with MiXCR, one row per CDR3 protein. This sample has hundreds of thousands of distinct CDR3 sequences, with under 45% found just once. Sequenced material: blood. The source of these receptors is a man in his fifties or sixties in good health.

This chain uses TRBV7-6 with TRBJ2-5; 12 bases align to TRBD2. Germline V CDR1 and CDR2: SGHVS, FNYEAQ. The CDR3 length is 20 residues. The V and J ends lost 0 bases and 0 bases, in that order; junction bases with no gene match: 11. CDR3 coding DNA: TGTGCCAGCAGCTTAGCGGATTGGCTAGCGGGGGGGAAGTACCAAGAGACCCAGTACTTC. This sequence encodes CASSLADWLAGGKYQETQYF.

The genes are TRBV6-5 and TRBJ2-7, with D unresolved. The tail of the sequence fits TRBJ2-5 better, so the J call may be wrong. The germline V gene has CDR1 MNHEY and CDR2 SVGAGI. This CDR3 region has 13 residues. The chain's CDR3 is CASSYDRRETQYF. Written as DNA, the CDR3 is TGTGCCAGCAGTTACGATCGTCGGGAGACCCAGTACTTC.

The V gene is TRBV5-6, the J gene TRBJ1-6; 7 bases are shared with TRBD1. Germline V gene data show CDR1 as SGHDT and CDR2 as YYEEEE. V was pared by 3 bases and J by 7 bases, with 7 bases of the junction left unmatched. This CDR3 is 15 amino acids long. The CDR3 reads CASSSLDRKNSPLHF. CDR3 DNA sequence: TGTGCCAGCAGCTCCCTGGACAGGAAGAATTCACCCCTCCACTTT.

The V gene is TRBV27, the J gene TRBJ1-2; D may be TRBD1 (5 bases). The CDR3 loop spans 13 amino acids. Germline V gene data show CDR1 as MNHEY and CDR2 as SMNVEV (reference sequence). With 6 bases removed from V and 5 bases from J, the gap between germline ends came to 13 bases. CDR3 DNA: TGTGCCAGCAGCAACGGGACCTTTTATGGCTACACCTTC. Its translation is CASSNGTFYGYTF.

The genes are TRBV15 and TRBJ2-1; unclear D gene. The germline CDR1 and CDR2 sequences are LNHNV and YYDKDF (reference sequence). V lost 5 bases and J 5 bases, leaving 13 bases between the germline ends. CDR3 size: 14 residues. The CDR3 loop is CATSPRRTDNEQFF. The CDR3 coding sequence is TGTGCCACCAGCCCTAGAAGGACGGACAATGAGCAGTTCTTC.

Turning to this clonotype: Compared with germline, one end of the junction differs, possibly owing to a read error. J is TRBJ1-1 and V is TRBV7-2; D possibly corresponds to TRBD1 (6 bases). Germline V gene lookup returns CDR1 SGHTA and CDR2 FQGNSA. The CDR3 contains 15 residues. CDR3 sequence: CASSPAGGRGTEVFF. CDR3 nucleotides: TGTGCCAGCAGCCCAGCTGGGGGCCGGGGCACTGAAGTTTTCTTT.

This clonotype has a handful of counts. This chain uses TRBV10-3 with TRBJ2-1; the D gene is possibly TRBD2 (7 bases). Germline CDR1 ENHRY, CDR2 SYGVKD. V lost 4 bases and J lost 6, with 13 bases in between. The CDR3 extends over 14 amino acids. CDR3 sequence: CAISAGGVGNEQFF. The CDR3 DNA reads TGTGCCATCAGTGCGGGGGGCGTGGGCAATGAGCAGTTCTTC.

The rearrangement uses TRBV7-3 and TRBJ2-1; 12 bases are shared with TRBD2. The V segment lost 5 bases and the J segment 2 bases; nucleotides outside the gene matches: 4. The CDR3 is 16 residues long. Germline V gene sequence: CDR1 SGHTA, CDR2 FQGTGA. DNA for the CDR3: TGTGCCAGCAGCCGGACTAGCGGGGCTCCCTACAATGAGCAGTTCTTC. Translated, it gives CASSRTSGAPYNEQFF.

This chain links TRBV20-1 with TRBJ2-5, with D hard to call. V gave up 3 bases and J gave up 11 bases, with 16 bases separating them. CDR1 DFQATT and CDR2 SNEGSKA come from the germline V gene (reference sequence). This CDR3 is built from 12 residues. The CDR3 loop is CSASRRPNEQYF. The CDR3 DNA reads TGCAGTGCTAGTCGCCGCCCCAATGAGCAGTACTTC.

CDR3 region: CAWSSRDRLVYDEQYF. CDR3 in DNA: TGTGCCTGGAGTTCGAGGGACAGACTAGTTTATGACGAGCAGTACTTC. The chain has TRBV30 and TRBJ2-7; D may be TRBD1 (7 bases). The CDR3 has 16 amino acids. V gave up 2 bases and J gave up 5 bases, with 22 bases separating them. The germline V gene has CDR1 GTSNPN and CDR2 SVGIG (reference sequence).

J is TRBJ1-1 and V is TRBV4-3, with 7 bases fitting TRBD1. The trim removed 1 base at V and 4 bases at J, leaving 6 bases unmatched. Germline CDR1 is LGHNA and CDR2 is YSLEER. The CDR3 spans 15 residues. CDR3 bases: TGCGCCAGCAGCCAAGCCTCAGGGGGGTGCACTGAAGCTTTCTTT. This gives the protein CASSQASGGCTEAFF.

This clonotype turned up a few times. V usage is TRBV20-1 and J usage is TRBJ2-7; D is possibly TRBD1 (5 bases). Trimming cost V 1 base and J 7 bases, with 14 bases left between them. The CDR3 length is 13 residues. CDR1 is DFQATT, CDR2 SNEGSKA, per germline (reference sequence). In DNA, the CDR3 is TGCAGTGCTAGAGTGTCAGGGATTGGGGAGCAGTACTTC. This sequence encodes CSARVSGIGEQYF.

The chain joins TRBV29-1 to TRBJ2-3; 7 bases are a match to TRBD1. V gave up 6 bases and J gave up 0 bases; unmatched junction bases: 6. Germline V gives CDR1 SQVTM, CDR2 ANQGSEA. The CDR3 is 14 amino acids. Here the CDR3 reads CSVAPGQSTDTQYF. The CDR3 DNA follows: TGCAGCGTCGCACCGGGACAGAGCACAGATACGCAGTATTTT.

The CDR3 DNA follows: TGCAGTGCTAGAGATGGGGCGCGGGGGTCCTACGAGCAGTACTTC. Translating it yields CSARDGARGSYEQYF. This chain links TRBV20-1 with TRBJ2-7; TRBD2 aligns across 7 bases. V was clipped by 0 bases and J by 1 base; unmatched bases: 6. This CDR3 has 15 amino acids. Germline CDR1 and CDR2: DFQATT and SNEGSKA (reference sequence).

In the case of this clonotype: At one end the junction does not follow the germline gene, possibly because of a read error. V usage is TRBV28 and J usage is TRBJ1-2; the D is unclear. The CDR3 has 13 amino acids. Germline V lookup: CDR1 MDHEN, CDR2 SYDVKM. The CDR3: CANSLGTIYGYTF. The DNA of the CDR3 is TGTGCCAACAGTTTAGGAACCATCTATGGCTACACCTTC.

The gene calls are TRBV6-1 and TRBJ2-4; D uncertain. Germline V lookup: CDR1 MNHNS, CDR2 SASEGT. Trimming took 3 bases from V and 0 from J, leaving 3 bases between them. This CDR3 region has 13 residues. CDR3 amino acids: CASSEGAKNIQYF. The CDR3 region has the DNA TGTGCCAGCAGTGAGGGAGCCAAAAACATTCAGTACTTC.

In its sample, this clonotype was seen a few times. The chain links TRBV5-5 to TRBJ2-3; 7 positions agree with TRBD2. J lost 3 bases, V lost 5 bases, and 9 bases had no gene match. Germline CDR1 reads SGHKS; CDR2 reads YYEKEE (reference sequence). The length of the CDR3 is 15 residues. In DNA, the CDR3 is TGTGCCAGCAGGCGGAGCGGGGATTCTACAGATACGCAGTATTTT. As protein: CASRRSGDSTDTQYF.

This sequence joins TRBV20-1 and TRBJ1-2; D is ambiguous. The CDR3 sequence is 12 residues long. Trimming removed 1 base from V and 11 bases from J, with 14 bases in between. In germline, CDR1 is DFQATT, CDR2 SNEGSKA (reference sequence). CDR3 sequence reads: CSARGWGGGYTF. The CDR3 bases are TGCAGTGCTAGAGGATGGGGTGGTGGTTACACCTTC.

This clonotype was counted only a few times. This sequence joins TRBV7-8 and TRBJ2-3; 9 bases fit TRBD1. The CDR3 has 15 amino acids. Germline trimming cut 2 bases from V and 4 bases from J; bases unmatched to any gene: 4. CDR1 and CDR2 from the germline V gene are SGHVS and FQNEAQ. The chain's CDR3 is CASSLWGQGSDTQYF. The CDR3 DNA follows: TGTGCCAGCAGCTTATGGGGACAGGGATCAGATACGCAGTATTTT.